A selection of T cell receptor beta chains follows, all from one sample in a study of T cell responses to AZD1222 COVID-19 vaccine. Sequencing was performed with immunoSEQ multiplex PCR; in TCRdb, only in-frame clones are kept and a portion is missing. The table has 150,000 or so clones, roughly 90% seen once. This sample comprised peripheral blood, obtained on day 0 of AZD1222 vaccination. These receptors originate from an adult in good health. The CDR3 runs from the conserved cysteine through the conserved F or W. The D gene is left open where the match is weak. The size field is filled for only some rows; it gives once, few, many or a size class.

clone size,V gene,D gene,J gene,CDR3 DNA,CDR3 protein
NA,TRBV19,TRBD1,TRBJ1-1,TGTGCCAGTAGTATAGGGCGACAGGGGCGGAATACTGAAGCTTTCTTT,CASSIGRQGRNTEAFF
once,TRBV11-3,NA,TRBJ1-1,TGTGCCAGCAGCTTAACCAGTTCGGGGGAAGCTTTCTTT,CASSLTSSGEAFF
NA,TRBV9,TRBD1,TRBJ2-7,TGTGCCAGCAGCGTAGTAGGGACAGGGGGACTCTACGAGCAGTACTTC,CASSVVGTGGLYEQYF
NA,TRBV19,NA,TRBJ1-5,TGTGCCAGTAGGGGGGAGTGGGGTCAGCCCCAGCATTTT,CASRGEWGQPQHF
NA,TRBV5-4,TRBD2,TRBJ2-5,TGTGCCAGCAGGGGGAGGGACCGGGAGACCCAGTACTTC,CASRGRDRETQYF
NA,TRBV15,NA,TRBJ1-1,TGTGCCACCAGCAGAGATTACGTTAGTGGGGAAGCTTTCTTT,CATSRDYVSGEAFF
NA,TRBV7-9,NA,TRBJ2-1,TGTGCCAGCAGCTTATATAGGTCCGCCTACAATGAGCAGTTCTTC,CASSLYRSAYNEQFF
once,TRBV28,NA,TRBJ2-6,TGTGCCAGCAACGTCCGAGCAGGGGCCAACGTCCTGACTTTC,CASNVRAGANVLTF
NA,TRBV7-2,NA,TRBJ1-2,TGTGCCAGCAGCTTCGGGGGGCCGGGGAACTATGGCTACACCTTC,CASSFGGPGNYGYTF
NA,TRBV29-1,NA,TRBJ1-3,TGCAGCGCCCTCGAGTCAGTTGGAAACACCATATATTTT,CSALESVGNTIYF
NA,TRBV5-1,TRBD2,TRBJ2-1,TGCGCCAGCAGCCGACTAGCTAGCTCCTACAATGAGCAGTTCTTC,CASSRLASSYNEQFF
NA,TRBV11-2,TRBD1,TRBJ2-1,TGTGCCAGCAGCTCCTTTCCGGGACAGTCTATAGAGCAGTTCTTC,CASSSFPGQSIEQFF
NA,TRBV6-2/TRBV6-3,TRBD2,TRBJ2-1,TGTGCCAGCAGTCACGGGAGGGAGCAGTTCTTC,CASSHGREQFF
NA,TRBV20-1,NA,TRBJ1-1,TGCAGTGCTAGTTATCCCGTTGGGAACACTGAAGCTTTCTTT,CSASYPVGNTEAFF
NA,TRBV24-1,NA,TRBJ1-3,TGTGCCACCAGTGACGGCAGCGTATCCTCTGGAAACACCATATATTTT,CATSDGSVSSGNTIYF
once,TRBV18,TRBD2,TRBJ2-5,TGTGCCAGCTTAGGGACTAGCCCAAGAGAGACCCAGTACTTC,CASLGTSPRETQYF
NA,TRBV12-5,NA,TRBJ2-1,TGTGCTAGTGGTTTGGGAATCGCGGCGGCTGAGCAGTTCTTC,CASGLGIAAAEQFF
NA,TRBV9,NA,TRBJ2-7,TGTGCCAGCAGCCCCGTTCAGGGGTGGTACGAGCAGTACTTC,CASSPVQGWYEQYF
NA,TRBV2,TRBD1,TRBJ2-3,TGTGCCAGCAGTGAATCGTGGACAGGGGGGAACACAGATACGCAGTATTTT,CASSESWTGGNTDTQYF
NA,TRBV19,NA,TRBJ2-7,TGTGCCAGTAGTATCTCACAGATATCCTACGAGCAGTACTTC,CASSISQISYEQYF
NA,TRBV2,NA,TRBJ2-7,TGTGCCAGCAGTGTGGTTATCGCCCGCCGGGAGCAGTACTTC,CASSVVIARREQYF
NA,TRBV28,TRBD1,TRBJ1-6,TGTGCCAGCAGTTCTCCGGGACAGGGGAATTCACCCCTCCACTTT,CASSSPGQGNSPLHF
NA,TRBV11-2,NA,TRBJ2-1,TGTGCCAGCAGCTTAGATGACCCCGGGAGTTACAATGAGCAGTTCTTC,CASSLDDPGSYNEQFF
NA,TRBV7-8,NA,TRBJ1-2,TGTGCCAGCAGCCCAAAACATTTCGAAGGCTACACCTTC,CASSPKHFEGYTF
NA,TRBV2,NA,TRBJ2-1,TGTGCCAGCAGTGCCACATCCTACAATGAGCAGTTCTTC,CASSATSYNEQFF
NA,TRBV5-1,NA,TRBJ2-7,TGCGCCAGCGGTTACAGTATCTCCTACGAGCAGTACTTC,CASGYSISYEQYF
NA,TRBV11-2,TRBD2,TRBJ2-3,TGTGCCAGCAGCTTAACTAGCGGCACAGATACGCAGTATTTT,CASSLTSGTDTQYF
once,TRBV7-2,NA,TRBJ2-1,TGTGCCAGCAGCCCTAGCATCGGTAATGAGCAGTTCTTC,CASSPSIGNEQFF
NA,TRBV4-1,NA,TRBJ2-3,TGCGCCAGCAGCCAAGGGTTGATAGGCACAGATACGCAGTATTTT,CASSQGLIGTDTQYF
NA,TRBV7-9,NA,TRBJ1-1,TGTGCCAGCAGCTTATTGGGGGTTGAAGCTTTCTTT,CASSLLGVEAFF
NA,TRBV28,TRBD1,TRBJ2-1,TGTGCCAGCAGCCAGGACAGGGGTAACGAATTGGAGTTCTTC,CASSQDRGNELEFF
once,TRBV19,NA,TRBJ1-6,TGTGCCAGTAGTATCGGGCAAGTGGATTCACCCCTCCACTTT,CASSIGQVDSPLHF
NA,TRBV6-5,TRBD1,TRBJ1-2,TGTGCCAGCAGTCTACCGACAGGGGCGGATGGCTACACCTTC,CASSLPTGADGYTF
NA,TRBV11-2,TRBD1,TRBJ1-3,TGTGCCAGCAGCTTAGATGCCCAGACAGGGGGCGCGTCCGGAAACACCATATATTTT,CASSLDAQTGGASGNTIYF
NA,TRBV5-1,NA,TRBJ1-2,TGCGCCAGCAGCTTGGAGGCGGGAGCTAACTATGGCTACACCTTC,CASSLEAGANYGYTF
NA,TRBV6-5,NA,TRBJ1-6,TGTGCCAGCAGTTACGGACCCGATTCACCCCTCCACTTT,CASSYGPDSPLHF
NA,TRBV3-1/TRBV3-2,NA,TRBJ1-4,TGTGCCAGCAGCCAAGATGGTGGGCTGTTTTTT,CASSQDGGLFF
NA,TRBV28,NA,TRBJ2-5,TGTGCCAGCGGCCAGTTAGGGGCCTTGGAGACCCAGTACTTC,CASGQLGALETQYF
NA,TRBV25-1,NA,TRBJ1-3,TGTGCCAGCAGTGAGCAGGGGTTCTCTGGAAACACCATATATTTT,CASSEQGFSGNTIYF
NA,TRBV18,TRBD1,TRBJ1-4,TGTGCCAGCTCGCCAACGGACAGGGTTAATGAAAAACTGTTTTTT,CASSPTDRVNEKLFF
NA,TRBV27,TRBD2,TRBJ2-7,TGTGCCAGCAGTCTAATGACTAGCGGGAGGTCCCTCTACGAGCAGTACTTC,CASSLMTSGRSLYEQYF
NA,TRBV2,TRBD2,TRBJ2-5,TGTGCCAGCCTCCTAGCGGGGTCGCCCCAGTACTTC,CASLLAGSPQYF
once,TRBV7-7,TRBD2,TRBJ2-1,TGTGCTAGCAGCACCCTAGCGGGAGGTTTGAATGAGCAGTTCTTC,CASSTLAGGLNEQFF
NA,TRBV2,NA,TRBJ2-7,TGTGCCAGCAGTAGGGATACCCTACCCTCCTACGAGCAGTACTTC,CASSRDTLPSYEQYF
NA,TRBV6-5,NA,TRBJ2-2,TGTGCCAGCAGTATAGGGATTATCGGGGAGCTGTTTTTT,CASSIGIIGELFF
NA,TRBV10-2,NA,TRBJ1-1,TGCGCCAGCAGTTGGAATCCAGTGAACACTGAAGCTTTCTTT,CASSWNPVNTEAFF
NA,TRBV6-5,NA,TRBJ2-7,TGTGCCAGCAGTTACTATGGGGGCTACGAGCAGTACTTC,CASSYYGGYEQYF